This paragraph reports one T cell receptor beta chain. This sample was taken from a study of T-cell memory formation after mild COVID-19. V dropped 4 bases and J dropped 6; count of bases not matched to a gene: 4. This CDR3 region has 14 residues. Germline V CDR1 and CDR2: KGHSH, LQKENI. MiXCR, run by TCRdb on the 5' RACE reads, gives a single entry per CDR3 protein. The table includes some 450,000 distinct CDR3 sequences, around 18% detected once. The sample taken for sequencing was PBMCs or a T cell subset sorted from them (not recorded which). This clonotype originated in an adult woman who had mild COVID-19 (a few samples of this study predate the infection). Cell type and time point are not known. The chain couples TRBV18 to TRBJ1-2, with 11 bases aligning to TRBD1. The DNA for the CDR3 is TGTGCCAGCTCACGGGACAGGGGGTTCAATGGCTACACCTTC. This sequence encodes CASSRDRGFNGYTF.